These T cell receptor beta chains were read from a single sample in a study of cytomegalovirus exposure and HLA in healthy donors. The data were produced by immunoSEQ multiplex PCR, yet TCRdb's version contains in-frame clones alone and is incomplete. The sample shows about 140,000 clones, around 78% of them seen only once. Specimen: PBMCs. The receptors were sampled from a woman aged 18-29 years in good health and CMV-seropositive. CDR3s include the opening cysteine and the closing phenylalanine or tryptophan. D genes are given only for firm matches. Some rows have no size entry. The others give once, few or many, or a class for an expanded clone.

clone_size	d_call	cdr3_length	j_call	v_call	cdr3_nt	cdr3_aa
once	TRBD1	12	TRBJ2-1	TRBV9	TGTGCCAGCAGCCCCAGACAGGGCGAGCAGTTCTTC	CASSPRQGEQFF
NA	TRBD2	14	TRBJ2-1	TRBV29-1	TGCAGCGTTGTCAGCGGGGGGGATTACAATGAGCAGTTCTTC	CSVVSGGDYNEQFF
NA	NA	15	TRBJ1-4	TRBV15	TGTGCCACCAGCGCCAGACAGAAAAGAAATGAAAAACTGTTTTTT	CATSARQKRNEKLFF
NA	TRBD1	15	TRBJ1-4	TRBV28	TGTGCCAGCAGTTTATACCAGGGGGGCGATGAAAAACTGTTTTTT	CASSLYQGGDEKLFF
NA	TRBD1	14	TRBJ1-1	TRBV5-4	TGTGCCAGCAGCTTGGGAGGACAGGGACAAAAAGCTTTCTTT	CASSLGGQGQKAFF
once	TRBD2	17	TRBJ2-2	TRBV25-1	TGTGCCAGCAGTGAATTGGGACTAGCGGGGGCAGGGGGGGAGCTGTTTTTT	CASSELGLAGAGGELFF
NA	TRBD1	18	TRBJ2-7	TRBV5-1	TGCGCCAGCAGCTTGGCCAAGTTCACAGGGGGCACTTTCTACGAGCAGTACTTC	CASSLAKFTGGTFYEQYF
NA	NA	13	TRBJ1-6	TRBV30	TGTGCCTGGAAGGAATTCGGGAATTCACCCCTCCACTTT	CAWKEFGNSPLHF
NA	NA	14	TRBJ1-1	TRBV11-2	TGTGCCAGCAGCTCCGGGACTGATTTCACTGAAGCTTTCTTT	CASSSGTDFTEAFF
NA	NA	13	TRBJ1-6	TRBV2	TGTGCCAGCAGTGACAGTTTGCCTTCACCCCTCCACTTT	CASSDSLPSPLHF
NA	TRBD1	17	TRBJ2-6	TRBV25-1	TGTGCCAGCAGTGACGGGACAGGCCATCGGGGGGCCAACGTCCTGACTTTC	CASSDGTGHRGANVLTF
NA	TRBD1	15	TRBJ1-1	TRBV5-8	TGTGCCAGCAGCTTGGATCCCAGGGGGTGGATTGAAGCTTTCTTT	CASSLDPRGWIEAFF
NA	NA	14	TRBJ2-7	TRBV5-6	TGTGCCAGCAGCTTGGGACTAGTTCGCTACGAGCAGTACTTC	CASSLGLVRYEQYF
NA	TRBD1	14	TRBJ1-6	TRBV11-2	TGTGCCAGCAGCTACAGGGGGGGTAATTCACCCCTCCACTTT	CASSYRGGNSPLHF
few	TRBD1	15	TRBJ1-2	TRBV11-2	TGTGCCAGCAGACGTACAGGGGGCGTGGGAGGTGGCTACACCTTC	CASRRTGGVGGGYTF
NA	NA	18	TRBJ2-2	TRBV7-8	TGTGCCAGCAGCACCACAGGGTTCTTGAGGCGGAGCACCGGGGAGCTGTTTTTT	CASSTTGFLRRSTGELFF
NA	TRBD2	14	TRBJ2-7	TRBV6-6	TGTGCCAGCAGTTATGCGAGCGGGGCCTACGAGCAGTACTTC	CASSYASGAYEQYF
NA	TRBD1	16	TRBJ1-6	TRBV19	TGTGCCAGTAGTACATCTCCGGGACAGGGCAATTCACCCCTCCACTTT	CASSTSPGQGNSPLHF
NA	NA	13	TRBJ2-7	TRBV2	TGTGCCTGCGAAGCTCCGGGGTCCTACGAGCAGTACTTC	CACEAPGSYEQYF